Presented here are 14 T cell receptor beta chains from one specimen sequenced in a study of T cell changes during pregnancy in multiple sclerosis. Produced via immunoSEQ multiplex PCR; TCRdb's table is partial and in-frame only. The data contain roughly 40,000 clones, roughly nine tenths of them singletons. The sample here was CD8+ T cells from peripheral blood mononuclear cells, taken before pregnancy. These receptors came from a female donor with multiple sclerosis, enrolled in a pregnancy study.

The chain combines TRBV19 with TRBJ2-7; 8 bases are a match to TRBD1. CDR1 and CDR2 from the germline V gene are LNHDA and SQIVND (reference sequence). The V gene end was trimmed by 10 bases and the J gene end by 2 bases; junction bases not matched to a gene: 4. The CDR3 is made up of 12 amino acids. For the CDR3, the DNA is TGTGCCACAGGACAGGGAACCTACGAGCAGTACTTC. Translated, it gives CATGQGTYEQYF.

CDR3 bases: TGTGCCAGCAGCAAAGCCGTTAGCGGGAGAGACTACGAGCAGTACTTC. It specifies CASSKAVSGRDYEQYF. V is TRBV11-2 and J is TRBJ2-7; 9 bases map to TRBD2. Trimming removed 5 bases from V and 3 bases from J; junction bases left unmatched: 11. This CDR3 contains 16 residues. Per the germline V gene, CDR1 is SGHAT and CDR2 is FQNNGV.

The chain recombines TRBV29-1 with TRBJ2-3; TRBD2 matches at 7 bases. Trimming cost V 7 bases and J 12 bases; bases outside gene matches: 7. Germline-derived CDR1 and CDR2 are SQVTM and ANQGSEA. The CDR3 is made up of 10 amino acids. DNA for the CDR3: TGCAGCGGATTAGCGGGCCAACAGTATTTT. It specifies CSGLAGQQYF.

The chain links TRBV4-1 to TRBJ2-1; TRBD2 agrees at 10 bases. V shed 3 bases and J 6 bases; nucleotides not matched to a gene: 2. The CDR3 is made up of 14 amino acids. Germline V lookup: CDR1 MGHRA, CDR2 YSYEKL. The CDR3 DNA is TGCGCCAGCAGCCAGGGACTAGCGACCAATGAGCAGTTCTTC. Amino acid sequence: CASSQGLATNEQFF.

This sequence joins TRBV6-5 and TRBJ1-6; D possibly corresponds to TRBD1 (5 bases). Germline loops: CDR1 MNHEY, CDR2 SVGAGI. V lost 2 bases and J lost 10, with 12 bases in between. This CDR3 has 14 amino acids. CDR3 DNA: TGTGCCAGCAGTTACGCGGGGGGTGGCTCACCCCTCCACTTT. Its protein product is CASSYAGGGSPLHF.

The rearrangement links TRBV7-2 to TRBJ1-2, with D tentatively TRBD1 (6 bases). The CDR3 runs to 14 residues. The V gene's germline CDR1 is SGHTA and CDR2 FQGNSA. The V and J ends lost 1 base and 4 bases respectively, with 10 bases between them. This CDR3 reads CASSLGQGLYGYTF. DNA of the CDR3: TGTGCCAGCAGCTTAGGTCAGGGGCTCTATGGCTACACCTTC.

This chain links TRBV27 with TRBJ1-5, with 7 bases aligning to TRBD1. Germline CDR1 reads MNHEY; CDR2 reads SMNVEV (reference sequence). The junction had 4 bases not matched to a gene; V was cut back by 6 bases and J by 2 bases. This CDR3 is built from 14 residues. CDR3 residues: CASRLTGGNQPQHF. The DNA for the CDR3 is TGTGCCAGCAGGCTTACAGGGGGCAATCAGCCCCAGCATTTT.

V usage is TRBV7-6 and J usage is TRBJ2-1; possible D gene TRBD2, 5 bases. Per the germline V gene, CDR1 is SGHVS and CDR2 is FNYEAQ. This CDR3 comprises 16 residues. The germline V and J ends were trimmed by 4 bases and 1 base, with 14 bases remaining between them. For the CDR3, the DNA is TGTGCCAGCAGCTCTAGCCTGGGAAGGTCCTACAATGAGCAGTTCTTC. Encoded protein: CASSSSLGRSYNEQFF. Full variable domain (missing parts from reference TRBV7-6 and TRBJ2-1): GAGVSQSPRYKVTKRGQDVALRCDPISGHVSLYWYRQALGQGPEFLTYFNYEAQQDKSGLPNDRFSAERPEGSISTLTIQRTEQRDSAMYRCASSSSLGRSYNEQFFGPGTRLTVL.

The chain recombines TRBV9 with TRBJ2-7, with no clear D. CDR3 size: 14 residues. CDR1 SGDLS and CDR2 YYNGEE come from the germline V gene. V was pared by 0 bases and J by 3 bases, with 10 bases between. CDR3 nucleotides: TGTGCCAGCAGCGTAGTCCCAGGTAACTACGAGCAGTACTTC. Its protein is CASSVVPGNYEQYF. The full variable domain, with the rest looked up from reference TRBV9 and TRBJ2-7, is DSGVTQTPKHLITATGQRVTLRCSPRSGDLSVYWYQQSLDQGLQFLIQYYNGEERAKGNILERFSAQQFPDLHSELNLSSLELGDSALYFCASSVVPGNYEQYFGPGTRLTVT.

The chain links TRBV4-1 to TRBJ1-3; a possible D gene is TRBD1 (6 bases). CDR3 size: 16 residues. Looked up from germline, CDR1 is MGHRA and CDR2 is YSYEKL. The V gene lost 0 bases and the J gene lost 0 bases, with 9 bases spanning the gap. The CDR3 region is CASSQERGISGNTIYF. DNA of the CDR3: TGCGCCAGCAGCCAAGAGAGGGGGATCTCTGGAAACACCATATATTTT.

The chain employs TRBV13 and TRBJ2-3, with TRBD2 matching over 10 bases. This CDR3 is 20 amino acids long. Germline values: CDR1 PRHDT, CDR2 FYEKMQ (reference sequence). The ends lost 0 bases at V and 1 base at J; junction bases unmatched: 13. In DNA form, the CDR3 reads TGTGCCAGCAGCTTAGGCGGGGGGCTAGCGGGAGAAGCTGGCACAGATACGCAGTATTTT. Amino acid sequence: CASSLGGGLAGEAGTDTQYF.

The chain combines TRBV29-1 with TRBJ2-7, with D tentatively TRBD2 (5 bases). V lost 6 bases and J 0 bases, leaving 12 bases between the germline ends. CDR3 length: 13 residues. Germline V gene data show CDR1 as SQVTM and CDR2 as ANQGSEA. In DNA, the CDR3 is TGCAGCGTCCGAGGGTTAAGCTCCTACGAGCAGTACTTC. Translated: CSVRGLSSYEQYF.

Remarks on this clone: One end of the junction varies from germline; a read error may be responsible. The chain carries TRBV5-5 and TRBJ2-7, with 12 bases identical to TRBD1. The CDR3 extends over 15 amino acids. Germline V gene lookup returns CDR1 SGHKS and CDR2 YYEKEE (reference sequence). The CDR3 region is CASSLEGQGAYAMEF. The CDR3 nucleotides are TGTGCCAGCAGCTTGGAGGGACAGGGGGCGTACGCGATGGAATTC.

The rearrangement joins TRBV27 to TRBJ2-1; 8 nucleotides agree with TRBD1. Per the germline V gene, CDR1 is MNHEY and CDR2 is SMNVEV (reference sequence). The CDR3 sequence is 15 residues long. Unmatched junction bases numbered 10, after V lost 3 bases and J lost 9 bases. CDR3 in amino acids: CASSFWTGLLREQFF. CDR3 sequence (DNA): TGTGCCAGCAGTTTTTGGACAGGGCTCCTACGTGAGCAGTTCTTC.